Listed here are 4 T cell receptor beta chains from one sample, sequenced in a study of PD-L1 blockade in urothelial cancer (TCRdb year 2017). Libraries were prepared through the immunoSEQ multiplex PCR assay. The table was pulled from immuneACCESS by TCRdb, which kept in-frame rearrangements only. Such tables lose some clones; where checked, under half of the loss comes from unresolved V genes, and the rest has no known cause. The sample profile shows tens of thousands of clones; nearly 85% of them were found once. The ten largest clones capture 15% to 18% of the sample. The time point tag for this specimen amounts to: pretreatment peripheral blood. The sequenced sample was PBMCs, obtained around atezolizumab (anti-PD-L1) treatment. The source is a man aged 55 to 70 with urothelial cancer.

This chain joins TRBV4-3 and TRBJ2-3; 13 bases align to TRBD2. CDR1 is LGHNA, CDR2 YSLEER, per germline. With 4 bases clipped from V and 3 bases from J, the junction kept 4 bases outside the gene matches. The CDR3 has 16 amino acids. CDR3 coding DNA: TGCGCCAGCAGCCGCAGACTAGCGGGAGGAACAGATACGCAGTATTTT. It encodes CASSRRLAGGTDTQYF.

This clone was picked up one time. The chain is built from TRBV5-5 and TRBJ2-1; D unclear. From germline, CDR1 is SGHKS and CDR2 YYEKEE (reference sequence). V was trimmed by 2 bases and J by 6 bases, leaving 12 bases between them. CDR3 length: 14 residues. The CDR3: CASSLVAGSNEQFF. CDR3 bases: TGTGCCAGCAGCTTAGTGGCAGGCTCCAATGAGCAGTTCTTC.

The chain has TRBV27 and TRBJ1-1; D unresolved. The germline CDR1 and CDR2 sequences are MNHEY and SMNVEV (reference sequence). Trimming left V 6 bases short and J 0 bases short, with 5 bases between. The CDR3 totals 12 residues. The CDR3 loop reads CASRRMNTEAFF. The CDR3 DNA sequence: TGTGCCAGCAGGAGGATGAACACTGAAGCTTTCTTT.

The chain is built from TRBV30 and TRBJ2-1, with 7 bases identical to TRBD1. The CDR3 spans 14 residues. The J segment lost 1 base and the V segment lost 6 bases, leaving 6 bases of the junction unmatched. Looked up from germline, CDR1 is GTSNPN and CDR2 is SVGIG (reference sequence). The CDR3: CACTGQSSYNEQFF. The CDR3 bases are TGTGCCTGCACGGGACAGTCTTCCTACAATGAGCAGTTCTTC.